The clone carrying this T cell receptor (beta chain) turned up a few times. Its cognate antigen is unknown. The sample is drawn from a study of identical twins. Study findings and constraints: Out-of-frame beta sequences exhibited a weaker degree of excess twin sharing. In drawing conclusions, the study used cross-sectional statistical analysis and did not follow the same donors.

Germline V gene data show CDR1 as SGHAT and CDR2 as FQNNGV. The CDR3 loop spans 17 amino acids. V dropped 3 bases and J dropped 5; count of bases not matched to a gene: 15. TCRdb reanalysed the 5' RACE reads using MiXCR and keeps one entry per CDR3 protein. The top ten hold roughly 8.9% of the sample, which has 300,000 to 400,000 distinct CDR3 sequences, roughly 10% seen once. Healthy Caucasians, and only they, were the donors. This TCR derives from a woman aged 50 to 60 in good health. J is TRBJ2-5 and V is TRBV11-2, with 7 bases lining up with TRBD2. The sample comprised naive T cells sorted from blood. The CDR3 nucleotides read TGTGCCAGCAGCTTTCGTGGCTACGGGAGGAGGGGCGAGACCCAGTACTTC. This codes for CASSFRGYGRRGETQYF.